A single sample is the source of the 3 T cell receptor beta chains below, sequenced in a study of T cells in Graves' hyperthyroidism and ophthalmopathy. The CDR3 regions of TCR beta were amplified from RNA transcripts. Using the HTBI primer set, a first-round RT-PCR was run on the TCR CDR3. TCRdb itself ran the multiplex PCR reads through MiXCR, one entry per CDR3 protein. The data show about 690,000 distinct CDR3 sequences, roughly 17% seen once. Source material: blood. These receptors were collected from a man aged 50 to 60 with Graves' hyperthyroidism.

This clonotype occurred many times. V and J are TRBV28 and TRBJ2-7; D is unclear. V was cut by 7 bases and J by 4 bases, with 11 bases left in between. The germline V gene encodes CDR1 MDHEN and CDR2 SYDVKM. This CDR3 has 12 amino acids. CDR3 DNA: TGTGCCAGCATCGGAGCGAGATACGAGCAGTACTTC. Its translation is CASIGARYEQYF.

The table lists this clonotype with many counts. The genes are TRBV2 and TRBJ2-7, with 10 bases fitting TRBD2. The CDR3 spans 15 residues. Losses at the gene ends were 4 bases for V and 0 bases for J; bases not matched to a gene: 3. Germline V gene sequence: CDR1 SNHLY, CDR2 FYNNEI. CDR3 bases: TGTGCCAGCAGTGTATCTAGCGGGAGCTCCTACGAGCAGTACTTC. Protein sequence: CASSVSSGSSYEQYF.

The chain joins TRBV18 to TRBJ1-3, with 8 bases aligning to TRBD1. There are 13 residues in the CDR3. Germline CDR1 KGHSH, CDR2 LQKENI. V was clipped by 6 bases and J by 7 bases; unmatched bases: 5. The CDR3 reads CASSLDRANTIYF. In DNA, the CDR3 is TGTGCCAGCTCTCTGGACAGGGCGAACACCATATATTTT.